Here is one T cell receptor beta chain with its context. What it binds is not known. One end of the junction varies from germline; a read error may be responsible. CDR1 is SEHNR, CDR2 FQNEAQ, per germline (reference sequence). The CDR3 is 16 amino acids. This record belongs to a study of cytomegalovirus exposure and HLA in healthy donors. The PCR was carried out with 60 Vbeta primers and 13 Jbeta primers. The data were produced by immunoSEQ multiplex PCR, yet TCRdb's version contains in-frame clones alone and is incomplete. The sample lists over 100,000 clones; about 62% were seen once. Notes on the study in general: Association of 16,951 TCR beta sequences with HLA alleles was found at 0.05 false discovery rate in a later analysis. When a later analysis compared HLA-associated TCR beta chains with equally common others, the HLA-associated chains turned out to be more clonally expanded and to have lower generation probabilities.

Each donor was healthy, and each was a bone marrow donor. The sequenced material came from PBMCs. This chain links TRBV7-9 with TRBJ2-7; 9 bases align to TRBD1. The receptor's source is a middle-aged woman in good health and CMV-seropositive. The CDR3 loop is CSSSFHPGQGKDEQYF. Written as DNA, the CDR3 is TGTTCCAGCAGCTTCCACCCGGGACAGGGAAAAGACGAGCAGTACTTC. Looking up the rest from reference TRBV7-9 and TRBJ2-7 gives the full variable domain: DTGVSQNPRHKITKRGQNVTFRCDPISEHNRLYWYRQTLGQGPEFLTYFQNEAQLEKSRLLSDRFSAERPKGSFSTLEIQRTEQGDSAMYLCSSSFHPGQGKDEQYFGPGTRLTVT.